The entry that follows covers one T cell receptor (beta chain) sequence. Its antigen is currently unknown. These data come from a study of persistence of HIV-infected CD4 T cells. The study, taken as a whole, reports: Bulk TCR data could not be restricted to HIV-1-infected CMV-responding cells.

This was the immunoSEQ version 4 assay in survey mode. Method: immunoSEQ multiplex PCR; TCRdb's copy keeps in-frame clones and lacks some. The repertoire includes roughly 34,000 clones, 82% of them detected once, and 6.4% sits in the top ten. The stimulus was lysate of CMV-infected fibroblasts, about 11 ug/mL. CD40L-negative CD69-negative CD45RO-high memory CD4+ T cells were sorted as populations depleted of antigen-responding cells. Adults with HIV-1 started suppressive ART while chronically infected. CD8+ T cells were removed from PBMCs prior to stimulation. The CDR3 runs to 16 residues. Trimming removed 5 bases from V and 3 bases from J, with 19 bases in between. The germline V gene has CDR1 LGHNT and CDR2 FRNRAP.

The receptor comes from an adult woman with HIV who was CMV-seropositive. Source: CD4+ T cells sorted from PBMCs after roughly 18-hour stimulation, taken from a patient who received antiretroviral therapy. The genes are TRBV12-5 and TRBJ1-1, with D uncertain. The CDR3 DNA follows: TGTGCTAGTGGTCCCCCAGGCACTAACCTTCACACTGAAGCTTTCTTT. Protein sequence: CASGPPGTNLHTEAFF.